This T cell receptor beta chain emerged from a study of T cells in Graves' hyperthyroidism and ophthalmopathy. In its sample, this clonotype was seen many times. The source material, RNA transcripts, was used to amplify TCR beta CDR3 regions. Researchers ran a first-round RT-PCR on the TCR CDR3 using the HTBI primer set. TCRdb reprocessed the multiplex PCR reads via MiXCR and lists one record per CDR3 protein. The sample contains about 350,000 distinct CDR3 sequences, around 18% of which appear only once. There are 18 residues in the CDR3. V lost 2 bases, J lost 0 bases, and 12 bases stayed unmatched. CDR1 and CDR2 (germline): SGHAT, FQDESV (reference sequence). The cohort's ophthalmopathy patients, a group with duration under 3 months, had a Clinical Activity Score of at least 3 and a NOSPECS grade of at least 4.

The V and J genes are TRBV11-1 and TRBJ2-7; 8 nucleotides match TRBD2. Specimen: blood. This receptor was taken from a woman between 40 and 50 years old with Graves' ophthalmopathy. CDR3 nucleotides: TGTGCCAGCAGCTTACCAGAGAGCGGGGGTTCCCCCTCCTACGAGCAGTACTTC. Translating gives CASSLPESGGSPSYEQYF.